The rows below give T cell receptor beta chains drawn from one sample of a study of beta chain features in type 1 diabetes. Repertoires were generated with immunoSEQ multiplex PCR, while TCRdb's copy carries only in-frame clones and drops some. The sample has fewer than 300,000 clones; around 21% are singletons. Sequencing was done on a sample of naive CD4+ T cells from blood. Source of these receptors: a woman in her thirties or forties with type 1 diabetes. Both conserved end residues are part of each CDR3. The order of the fields is V gene, J gene, clone size, D gene, CDR3 DNA, CDR3 protein. A D gene is named only where the DNA matches it firmly. A row's size may be missing; if present it is once, few, many or a size class.

TRBV6-4	TRBJ2-3	.	.	TGTGCCAGCAGCCTAGAGACCTCTAGCACAGATACGCAGTATTTT	CASSLETSSTDTQYF
TRBV5-4	TRBJ2-7	.	.	TGTGCCAGCAGCATCTTCGACATTTTCTCCTACGAGCAGTACTTC	CASSIFDIFSYEQYF
TRBV14	TRBJ2-5	.	TRBD1	TGTGCCAGCAGCCCACACCCGGGACAGGGGCGGGAGACCCAGTACTTC	CASSPHPGQGRETQYF
TRBV28	TRBJ1-4	.	.	TGTGCCAGCAGTCCCCGGCAATCTCGCGGACTGTTTTTT	CASSPRQSRGLFF
TRBV5-4	TRBJ2-2	.	TRBD2	TGTGCCAGCAGCCGGGACTATAGAAACACCGGGGAGCTGTTTTTT	CASSRDYRNTGELFF
TRBV15	TRBJ2-2	.	TRBD1	TGTGCCACCAGACCCACAGGGGGCACCGGGGAGCTGTTTTTT	CATRPTGGTGELFF
TRBV7-9	TRBJ1-1	.	.	TGTGCCAGCAGCTTAGAACAGAACACTGAAGCTTTCTTT	CASSLEQNTEAFF
TRBV2	TRBJ2-7	few	.	TGTGCCAGCAGATCAACAGGCTACGAGCAGTACTTC	CASRSTGYEQYF
TRBV7-2	TRBJ1-2	few	.	TGTGCCAGCAGCTCCTCCCAGTACTATGGCTACACCTTC	CASSSSQYYGYTF
TRBV30	TRBJ2-2	few	.	TGTGCCTGGAGTGGGGGCGCGGCCGGGGAGCTGTTTTTT	CAWSGGAAGELFF
TRBV6-5	TRBJ2-3	once	TRBD1	TGTGCCAGCAGCCCCGGACAGGGGGGCACAGATACGCAGTATTTT	CASSPGQGGTDTQYF
TRBV18	TRBJ1-3	few	.	TGTGCCAGCTCACCCCAGCAGGGTCGCTCTGGAAACACCATATATTTT	CASSPQQGRSGNTIYF
TRBV2	TRBJ1-1	.	.	TGTGCCAGCAGTATGACAGACGGGAACACTGAAGCTTTCTTT	CASSMTDGNTEAFF
TRBV29-1	TRBJ2-1	.	TRBD2	TGCAGCGTTGGGCTAGCGGGGGGGAATGAGCAGTTCTTC	CSVGLAGGNEQFF
TRBV2	TRBJ2-7	few	TRBD1	TGTGCCAGCAACCGGCAGGGGGTGTACGAGCAGTACTTC	CASNRQGVYEQYF
TRBV7-9	TRBJ1-1	few	.	TGTGCCAGCAGCTCGGGGAATACGAACACTGAAGCTTTCTTT	CASSSGNTNTEAFF
TRBV18	TRBJ2-5	.	.	TGTGCCAGCTCACCAGGAGTGTCGGAGACCCAGTACTTC	CASSPGVSETQYF
TRBV29-1	TRBJ1-2	.	.	TGCAGCGTTGACCAGGCCGCCTATGGCTACACCTTC	CSVDQAAYGYTF
TRBV5-6	TRBJ2-2	.	.	TGTGCCAGCAGCTTGGGCATACAAACCCGGGAGCTGTTTTTT	CASSLGIQTRELFF
TRBV28	TRBJ2-7	.	TRBD2	TGTGCCAGCAGTTTTAGCGGGGTCGTATCCTACGAGCAGTACTTC	CASSFSGVVSYEQYF
TRBV30	TRBJ1-5	.	.	TGTGCCTGGAGTACGGCGGGGATTAGTAATCAGCCCCAGCATTTT	CAWSTAGISNQPQHF
TRBV7-7	TRBJ2-3	.	TRBD2	TGTGCTAGCAGCTCCGACGGGGGGGCCGGGGATACGCAGTATTTT	CASSSDGGAGDTQYF
TRBV7-2	TRBJ1-5	.	.	TGTGCCAGCAGCTTACAGAGCAATCAGCCCCAGCATTTT	CASSLQSNQPQHF
TRBV29-1	TRBJ2-3	.	TRBD2	TGCAGCGTTGATGCGGGGGGGCCTGCAGATACGCAGTATTTT	CSVDAGGPADTQYF
TRBV29-1	TRBJ1-1	few	.	TGCAGCGTTGAGAGGACAGCCAACACTGAAGCTTTCTTT	CSVERTANTEAFF
TRBV12-5	TRBJ2-3	few	.	TGTGCTAGTGGTCCTCAGGGAGATACGCAGTATTTT	CASGPQGDTQYF
TRBV29-1	TRBJ1-4	.	.	TGCAGCGTTGAAGGGGGAGGCTCTGAAAAACTGTTTTTT	CSVEGGGSEKLFF
TRBV30	TRBJ1-5	.	.	TGTGCCTGGAGTGTCCCCCTTAGCAATCAGCCCCAGCATTTT	CAWSVPLSNQPQHF